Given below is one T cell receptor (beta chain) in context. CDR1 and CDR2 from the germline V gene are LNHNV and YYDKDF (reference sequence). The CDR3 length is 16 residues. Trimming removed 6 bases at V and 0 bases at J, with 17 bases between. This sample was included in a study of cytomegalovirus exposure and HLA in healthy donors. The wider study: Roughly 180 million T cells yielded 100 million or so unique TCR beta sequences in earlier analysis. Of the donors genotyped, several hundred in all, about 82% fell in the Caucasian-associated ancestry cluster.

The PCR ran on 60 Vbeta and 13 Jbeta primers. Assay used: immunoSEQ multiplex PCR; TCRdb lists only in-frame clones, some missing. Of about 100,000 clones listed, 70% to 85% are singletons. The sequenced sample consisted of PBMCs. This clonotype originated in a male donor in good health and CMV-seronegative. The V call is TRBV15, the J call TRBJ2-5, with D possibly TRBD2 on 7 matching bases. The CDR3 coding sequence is TGTGCCACCAGACCTAGGGGGGGGGCCTACCAAGAGACCCAGTACTTC. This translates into CATRPRGGAYQETQYF. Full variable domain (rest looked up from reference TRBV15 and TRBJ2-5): DAMVIQNPRYQVTQFGKPVTLSCSQTLNHNVMYWYQQKSSQAPKLLFHYYDKDFNNEADTPDNFQSRRPNTSFCFLDIRSPGLGDTAMYLCATRPRGGAYQETQYFGPGTRLLVL.